The present T cell receptor (beta chain) was sequenced within a study of shared clonotypes between healthy human individuals. Background on the study: Used for every donor were three CD4 naive, three CD4 memory, two CD8 naive and one CD8 memory plate.

At the deep level, the assay was run. Researchers divided each subset's genomic DNA evenly across several immunoSEQ plates. The protocol was immunoSEQ multiplex PCR, while the TCRdb copy is restricted to in-frame clones and leaves out a portion. The table records hundreds of thousands of clones, 90% to 97% of them present only once. CDR1 is LNHNV and CDR2 is YYDKDF in the germline V gene (reference sequence). The CDR3 is 16 amino acids. V lost 2 bases to trimming and J lost 2 bases, with 10 bases between them. The sample taken for sequencing was memory CD8+ T cells sorted from blood. Subset of the sample: CD45RO+ cells pooled with CCR7-negative TemRA cells. This receptor was identified in a young man in good health. The J gene is TRBJ2-6, the V gene TRBV15; D unresolved. The CDR3 spells CATSRRVAAGANVLTF. CDR3 bases: TGTGCCACCAGCAGAAGGGTGGCGGCTGGGGCCAACGTCCTGACTTTC.